These T cell receptor beta chains were read from a single sample in a study of PD-1 blockade in classical Hodgkin lymphoma. Produced via immunoSEQ multiplex PCR; TCRdb's table is partial and in-frame only. This table has fewer than 35,000 clones, about 93% appearing once. Material: CD4+ T cells from blood, obtained before the fourth cycle of nivolumab. The receptor source for this set is a human donor with classical Hodgkin lymphoma. The CDR3 runs from the conserved cysteine through the conserved F or W. A D gene is named only where the DNA matches it firmly. Clone sizes are given selectively: once, few, many, or a class where the clone is expanded.

len: 10; v_gene: TRBV2; abundance: few; d_gene: -; j_gene: TRBJ2-5; CDR3aa: CASRQETQYF; CDR3nt: TGTGCCAGCAGGCAAGAGACCCAGTACTTC
len: 16; v_gene: TRBV7-7; abundance: once; d_gene: -; j_gene: TRBJ2-2; CDR3aa: CASSLFPGQSTGELFF; CDR3nt: TGTGCTAGCAGCTTATTCCCGGGGCAGAGCACCGGGGAGCTGTTTTTT
len: 15; v_gene: TRBV28; abundance: -; d_gene: -; j_gene: TRBJ1-3; CDR3aa: CASSLGQNSGNTIYF; CDR3nt: TGTGCCAGCAGTTTAGGTCAGAACTCTGGAAACACCATATATTTT
len: 15; v_gene: TRBV7-6; abundance: -; d_gene: TRBD1; j_gene: TRBJ1-1; CDR3aa: CASSGTAAMNTEAFF; CDR3nt: TGTGCCAGCAGCGGGACAGCGGCCATGAACACTGAAGCTTTCTTT
len: 15; v_gene: TRBV6-1; abundance: -; d_gene: -; j_gene: TRBJ1-5; CDR3aa: CASTRRANSNQPQHF; CDR3nt: TGTGCCAGCACCCGGAGGGCAAATAGCAATCAGCCCCAGCATTTT
len: 13; v_gene: TRBV6-1; abundance: -; d_gene: TRBD1; j_gene: TRBJ1-2; CDR3aa: CASSESGGFGYTF; CDR3nt: TGTGCCAGCAGTGAATCAGGGGGTTTTGGCTACACCTTC
len: 17; v_gene: TRBV18; abundance: few; d_gene: TRBD1; j_gene: TRBJ1-6; CDR3aa: CASSPPNRGGRNSPLHF; CDR3nt: TGTGCCAGCTCACCACCGAACAGGGGAGGAAGGAATTCACCCCTCCACTTT
len: 12; v_gene: TRBV30; abundance: -; d_gene: -; j_gene: TRBJ1-2; CDR3aa: CAWTSSNYGYTF; CDR3nt: TGTGCCTGGACCAGTAGCAACTATGGCTACACCTTC
len: 15; v_gene: TRBV28; abundance: -; d_gene: TRBD1; j_gene: TRBJ2-7; CDR3aa: CASSPDRGGSYEQYF; CDR3nt: TGTGCCAGCAGTCCCGACAGGGGAGGATCCTACGAGCAGTACTTC
len: 16; v_gene: TRBV19; abundance: -; d_gene: TRBD1; j_gene: TRBJ2-7; CDR3aa: CASSIDLWDRSYEQYF; CDR3nt: TGTGCCAGTAGTATAGATCTATGGGACAGGTCCTACGAGCAGTACTTC
len: 14; v_gene: TRBV25-1; abundance: -; d_gene: -; j_gene: TRBJ2-7; CDR3aa: CASSEVVGPYEQYF; CDR3nt: TGTGCCAGCAGTGAGGTAGTGGGTCCCTACGAGCAGTACTTC
len: 14; v_gene: TRBV4-1; abundance: -; d_gene: -; j_gene: TRBJ2-3; CDR3aa: CASSQDVRTYTQYF; CDR3nt: TGCGCCAGCAGCCAAGATGTGCGGACGTATACGCAGTATTTT
len: 14; v_gene: TRBV29-1; abundance: -; d_gene: -; j_gene: TRBJ1-2; CDR3aa: CSVNSFRGDYGYTF; CDR3nt: TGCAGCGTTAATTCCTTCAGGGGCGACTATGGCTACACCTTC
len: 13; v_gene: TRBV6-6; abundance: -; d_gene: TRBD1; j_gene: TRBJ1-3; CDR3aa: CASSWGQGDTIYF; CDR3nt: TGTGCCAGCAGTTGGGGACAGGGAGACACCATATATTTT
len: 15; v_gene: TRBV6-5; abundance: few; d_gene: TRBD2; j_gene: TRBJ2-1; CDR3aa: CASSYEAGGRGEQFF; CDR3nt: TGTGCCAGCAGTTACGAAGCGGGAGGGCGGGGTGAGCAGTTCTTC
len: 15; v_gene: TRBV6-5; abundance: -; d_gene: -; j_gene: TRBJ1-1; CDR3aa: CASTNGGAGAAEAFF; CDR3nt: TGTGCCAGCACCAACGGGGGGGCGGGGGCTGCTGAAGCTTTCTTT
len: 15; v_gene: TRBV10-3; abundance: few; d_gene: -; j_gene: TRBJ2-7; CDR3aa: CAISDSSGISYEQYF; CDR3nt: TGTGCCATCAGTGACAGTTCGGGGATATCCTACGAGCAGTACTTC
len: 13; v_gene: TRBV27; abundance: -; d_gene: -; j_gene: TRBJ2-5; CDR3aa: CASSFASEETQYF; CDR3nt: TGTGCCAGCAGTTTTGCTAGTGAGGAGACCCAGTACTTC
len: 15; v_gene: TRBV6-5; abundance: -; d_gene: -; j_gene: TRBJ2-3; CDR3aa: CASNGAGWGADTQYF; CDR3nt: TGTGCCAGCAATGGTGCGGGCTGGGGCGCAGATACGCAGTATTTT
len: 16; v_gene: TRBV27; abundance: -; d_gene: -; j_gene: TRBJ2-7; CDR3aa: CASRSQGVGGNYEQYF; CDR3nt: TGTGCCAGCAGATCGCAGGGTGTCGGGGGAAATTACGAGCAGTACTTC